A selection of T cell receptor beta chains follows, all from one sample in a study of CD8 T cells in Susac syndrome. TCRdb analysed the immunoSEQ multiplex PCR reads with MiXCR anew, one entry per CDR3 protein. The sample gives about 130,000 distinct CDR3 sequences, about 93% of which show up once; around 0.24% is in the top ten. Sequencing was done on a sample of CD8+ T cells from PBMCs. These receptors all come from a human donor with multiple sclerosis. Both conserved end residues are part of each CDR3. The order of the fields is J gene, V gene, CDR3 protein.

J gene: TRBJ2-7; V gene: TRBV20-1; CDR3 protein: CSADGLADSYEQYF
J gene: TRBJ2-4; V gene: TRBV19; CDR3 protein: CATYGEWEGPNIQYF
J gene: TRBJ2-4; V gene: TRBV6-5; CDR3 protein: CASSYSILAKNIQYF
J gene: TRBJ1-4; V gene: TRBV7-9; CDR3 protein: CASSWFGQGDEKLFF
J gene: TRBJ2-3; V gene: TRBV7-9; CDR3 protein: CATSRGDTQYF
J gene: TRBJ2-3; V gene: TRBV29-1; CDR3 protein: CSVLKEGVRYF
J gene: TRBJ2-5; V gene: TRBV28; CDR3 protein: CASRHTRSLGETQYF
J gene: TRBJ2-2; V gene: TRBV20-1; CDR3 protein: CSAARWSGAGELFF
J gene: TRBJ1-1; V gene: TRBV12-3/TRBV12-4; CDR3 protein: CASSLAGTPTEAFF
J gene: TRBJ2-4; V gene: TRBV7-2; CDR3 protein: CASSVPAGVNIQYF
J gene: TRBJ1-5; V gene: TRBV6-1; CDR3 protein: CASSEGIRNQPQHF
J gene: TRBJ1-1; V gene: TRBV27; CDR3 protein: CASSPHWMEPNTEAFF
J gene: TRBJ2-3; V gene: TRBV6-5; CDR3 protein: CASSLVRDGDTQYF